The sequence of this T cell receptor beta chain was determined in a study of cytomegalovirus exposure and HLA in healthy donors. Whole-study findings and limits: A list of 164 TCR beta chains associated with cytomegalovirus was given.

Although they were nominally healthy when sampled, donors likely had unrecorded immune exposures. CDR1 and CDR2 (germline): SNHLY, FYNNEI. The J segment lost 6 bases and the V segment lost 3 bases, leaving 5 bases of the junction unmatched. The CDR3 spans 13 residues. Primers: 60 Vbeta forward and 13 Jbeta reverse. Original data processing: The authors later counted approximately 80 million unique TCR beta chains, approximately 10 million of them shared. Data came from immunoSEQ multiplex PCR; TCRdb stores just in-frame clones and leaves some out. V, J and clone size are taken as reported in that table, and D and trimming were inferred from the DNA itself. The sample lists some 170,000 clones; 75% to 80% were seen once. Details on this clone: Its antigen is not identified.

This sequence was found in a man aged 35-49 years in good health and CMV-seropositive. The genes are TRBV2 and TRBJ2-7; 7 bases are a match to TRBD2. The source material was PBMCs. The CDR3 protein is CASSDLGEGEQYF. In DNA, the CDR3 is TGTGCCAGCAGTGACCTGGGGGAGGGCGAGCAGTACTTC. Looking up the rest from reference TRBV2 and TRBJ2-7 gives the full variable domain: EPEVTQTPSHQVTQMGQEVILRCVPISNHLYFYWYRQILGQKVEFLVSFYNNEISEKSEIFDDQFSVERPDGSNFTLKIRSTKLEDSAMYFCASSDLGEGEQYFGPGTRLTVT.